This T cell receptor beta chain was observed in a study of blood T cells in healthy people across ages. Study-level background: Researchers report that template switching captured about one barcoded beta molecule per two T cells.

Germline V gene lookup returns CDR1 SEHNR and CDR2 FQNEAQ (reference sequence). The CDR3 covers 14 residues. V was clipped by 5 bases and J by 5 bases, with 15 bases between them. Study-level findings and limits: Observed TCR beta diversity showed a strong correlation with the percentage of naive T cells as measured by flow cytometry. Getting older went along with TCR beta diversity per million T cells dropping roughly linearly.

Worth noting for this clonotype: Its antigen is not known.

Together with a sample-barcoded 5' primer, a J-beta primer mix was included in a second PCR lasting roughly 6 to 12 cycles. Every cDNA molecule carried a tag from a template-switch adaptor bearing 12 random nucleotides. TCRdb ran MiXCR on the 5' RACE reads and lists one entry per CDR3 protein. The data show roughly 1,800,000 distinct CDR3 sequences, with just under 50% seen just once and 2.1% held by the top ten. The sequenced sample was blood. The V and J genes are TRBV7-9 and TRBJ2-5; D is uncertain. The source is a middle-aged woman in good health. The CDR3: CASSSTRVEETQYF. DNA for the CDR3: TGTGCCAGCAGCAGTACTCGGGTAGAGGAGACCCAGTACTTC.